This T cell receptor beta chain was documented in a study of T cell repertoires in cytomegalovirus infection. In the case of this clonotype: Its antigen remains unknown.

This CDR3 is 12 amino acids long. CDR1 and CDR2 from the germline V gene are LGHNT and FRNRAP. The V end lost 2 bases, the J end lost 4 bases, and 5 bases lay between the germline ends. One entry per CDR3 protein results from TCRdb running MiXCR on the reads. The sample lists around 430,000 distinct CDR3 sequences; about 42% were seen once. The sequence was obtained from a human donor in good health (CMV status not recorded). Some clones in this sample may be carry-over from other donors' samples. The chain uses TRBV12-5 and TRBJ1-1, with unresolved D. This sample comprised cultured PBMCs, obtained from culture after CMV antigen stimulation. In DNA form, the CDR3 reads TGTGCTAGTGGTTTGTATGGCACTGAAGCTTTCTTT. It codes for CASGLYGTEAFF.